The 20 T cell receptor beta chains below come from one sample, sequenced in a study of spatial heterogeneity in lung cancer. Overall study results and limits: Within tumors, counts of expanded alpha and beta TCRs tracked tumor mutation counts.

Each CDR3 protein gets one entry after TCRdb re-called the 5' RACE reads with MiXCR. The sample contains 9,000 to 13,000 distinct CDR3 sequences, 9% to 15% of which appear only once. Their cognate antigens are unknown. Time point given: sample taken at primary tumor resection. This specimen consisted of lung tumor tissue, obtained at surgery. The receptors were gathered from a male donor with early-stage non-small cell lung cancer.

The chain links TRBV2 to TRBJ1-6; perhaps TRBD1 as D (5 bases). The V gene's germline CDR1 is SNHLY and CDR2 FYNNEI. The CDR3 covers 16 residues. Trimming removed 4 bases at V and 0 bases at J, with 10 bases between. The DNA of the CDR3 is TGTGCCAGCAGTGTTGACAGTTTCTCCTATAATTCACCCCTCCACTTT. Protein: CASSVDSFSYNSPLHF.

This clonotype was picked up many times. The chain links TRBV12-3 or TRBV12-4 to TRBJ2-1; TRBD2 matches 9 bases. The CDR3 spans 15 residues. Unmatched junction bases numbered 4, after V lost 5 bases and J lost 2 bases. The CDR3 is CASSATSGAYNEQFF. CDR3 sequence (DNA): TGTGCCAGCAGTGCGACTAGCGGAGCCTACAATGAGCAGTTCTTC.

This clonotype was seen ten or more times. The gene calls are TRBV5-1 and TRBJ2-2; 7 bases map to TRBD1. Germline V CDR1 and CDR2: SGHRS, YFSETQ. V shed 3 bases, J shed 4 bases, and the junction held 15 bases outside the gene matches. This CDR3 is 18 amino acids long. DNA of the CDR3: TGCGCCAGCAGCTCCCTGGGCGAGGGGGCGAGTTCCACCGGGGAGCTGTTTTTT. It specifies CASSSLGEGASSTGELFF. Full variable domain (missing parts from reference TRBV5-1 and TRBJ2-2): KAGVTQTPRYLIKTRGQQVTLSCSPISGHRSVSWYQQTPGQGLQFLFEYFSETQRNKGNFPGRFSGRQFSNSRSEMNVSTLELGDSALYLCASSSLGEGASSTGELFFGEGSRLTVL.

This clonotype occurred many times. The chain has TRBV11-2 and TRBJ1-4; no reliable D call. Germline loops: CDR1 SGHAT, CDR2 FQNNGV. This CDR3 region has 17 residues. Trimming pared 1 base from V and 7 bases from J, leaving 19 bases between. CDR3 protein: CASSLGGLRGRGEKLFF. In nucleotides, the CDR3 is TGTGCCAGCAGCTTAGGCGGTTTGCGAGGTCGGGGTGAAAAACTGTTTTTT.

This clonotype has at least ten counts. V gene TRBV29-1 combines with J gene TRBJ2-3; maybe TRBD1 (5 bases). CDR1 is SQVTM and CDR2 is ANQGSEA in the germline V gene. Trimming pared 4 bases from V and 1 base from J, leaving 12 bases between. The CDR3 covers 14 residues. The CDR3 region is CSVVGGRGTDTQYF. The CDR3 nucleotides are TGCAGCGTTGTTGGTGGCAGGGGCACAGATACGCAGTATTTT.

By share, this clonotype ranks as medium-sized (0.01 to 0.1%). Here the CDR3 reads CASSLGLQALHF. The CDR3 bases are TGTGCCAGCAGCTTGGGGCTACAGGCCCTCCACTTT. This chain joins TRBV7-2 and TRBJ1-6; weak D call: TRBD1 (5 bases). V was shortened by 3 bases and J by 14 bases, with 11 bases between the two germline ends. This CDR3 has 12 amino acids. Germline V gene sequence: CDR1 SGHTA, CDR2 FQGNSA.

By share, this clonotype counts as medium-sized. V and J are TRBV12-3 or TRBV12-4 and TRBJ2-3; D tentatively reads TRBD1 or TRBD2 (6 bases each). The CDR3 is made up of 13 amino acids. Trimming took off 6 bases at V and 4 bases at J, with 11 bases between the two ends. For the CDR3, the DNA is TGTGCCAGCAGGCCCGGGGGCTCAGATACGCAGTATTTT. Translation gives CASRPGGSDTQYF.

This clonotype appeared many times. The chain couples TRBV7-6 to TRBJ2-3; TRBD2 matches 10 bases. Germline-derived CDR1 and CDR2 are SGHVS and FNYEAQ. J was trimmed by 4 bases and V by 2 bases; bases with no gene match: 6. The length of the CDR3 is 16 residues. The CDR3 is CASSLIAGGRADTQYF. DNA of the CDR3: TGTGCCAGCAGCTTAATAGCGGGAGGCCGAGCAGATACGCAGTATTTT.

This clonotype was picked up one time. This rearrangement joins TRBV7-2 to TRBJ2-6, with 7 bases lining up with TRBD1. CDR3 length: 20 residues. The trim removed 8 bases at V and 1 base at J, leaving 20 bases unmatched. Germline V gene lookup returns CDR1 SGHTA and CDR2 FQGNSA. As DNA, the CDR3 is TGTGCCAGCGGCTCCATCCCGCCGGGACAGACACTTTCTGGGGCCAACGTCCTGACTTTC. Its protein product is CASGSIPPGQTLSGANVLTF.

This clonotype is deemed medium-sized. The chain joins TRBV27 to TRBJ2-7; D possibly corresponds to TRBD2 (5 bases). Germline V gene sequence: CDR1 MNHEY, CDR2 SMNVEV (reference sequence). With 5 bases removed from V and 6 bases from J, the gap between germline ends came to 14 bases. There are 13 residues in the CDR3. The CDR3 coding sequence is TGTGCCAGCAGTGTTTCGGGATTATTCGAGCAGTACTTC. It yields the protein CASSVSGLFEQYF.

This clonotype was observed many times. J is TRBJ2-1 and V is TRBV12-3 or TRBV12-4; TRBD1 aligns across 9 bases. This CDR3 spans 14 amino acids. V dropped 4 bases and J dropped 7; count of bases not matched to a gene: 5. The CDR3 DNA follows: TGTGCCAGCAGTTCCGGGACAGGGAAAAATGAGCAGTTCTTC. Amino acid sequence: CASSSGTGKNEQFF.

This clonotype is termed medium-sized. The V gene is TRBV7-8, the J gene TRBJ2-5, with D perhaps TRBD2 (6 bases). Germline-derived CDR1 and CDR2 are SGHVS and FQNEAQ. V was cut by 0 bases and J by 7 bases, with 15 bases left in between. CDR3 length: 15 amino acids. This CDR3 is CASSLAVTEGGTQYF. The CDR3 DNA reads as TGTGCCAGCAGCTTAGCGGTAACGGAGGGAGGGACCCAGTACTTC.

This clonotype was counted at least ten times. V gene TRBV3-1 combines with J gene TRBJ1-6; D gene unclear. The V gene lost 4 bases and the J gene lost 3 bases, with 7 bases spanning the gap. The CDR3 loop spans 14 amino acids. Per germline, CDR1 LGHDT and CDR2 YNNKEL (reference sequence). As DNA, the CDR3 is TGTGCCAGCAGCCGGACCGACTATAATTCACCCCTCCACTTT. Protein sequence: CASSRTDYNSPLHF.

This clonotype is medium-sized (0.01 to 0.1%) by share. The gene calls are TRBV6-5 and TRBJ2-5; possible D gene TRBD1, 6 bases. This CDR3 contains 15 residues. Germline-derived CDR1 and CDR2 are MNHEY and SVGAGI. V was shortened by 0 bases and J by 5 bases, with 13 bases between the two germline ends. CDR3: CASSYSSTGFETQYF. The CDR3 DNA reads TGTGCCAGCAGTTACTCGAGTACAGGGTTCGAGACCCAGTACTTC.

This clonotype was counted ten times or more. The chain links TRBV28 to TRBJ2-1; tentative D call: TRBD1 (5 bases). From germline, CDR1 is MDHEN and CDR2 SYDVKM. Trimming pared 6 bases from V and 2 bases from J, leaving 11 bases between. The CDR3 spans 14 residues. The CDR3 bases are TGTGCCAGCAGATTGGGGCCCGCCTACAATGAGCAGTTCTTC. It yields the protein CASRLGPAYNEQFF.

The rearrangement joins TRBV7-9 to TRBJ1-5; no clear D gene. CDR3 size: 13 residues. The V end lost 3 bases, the J end lost 5 bases, and 8 bases lay between the germline ends. CDR1 and CDR2 (germline): SEHNR, FQNEAQ (reference sequence). CDR3 loop: CASSFGNYQPQHF. In DNA, the CDR3 is TGTGCCAGCAGCTTTGGTAATTATCAGCCCCAGCATTTT.

Ten or more counts support this clonotype. The chain links TRBV14 to TRBJ1-1; no clear D gene. Trimming shortened V by 1 base and J by 10 bases, and 7 bases separated the two germline ends. Germline V gene data show CDR1 as SGHDN and CDR2 as FVKESK. The CDR3 runs 11 residues. Written as DNA, the CDR3 is TGTGCCAGCAGCCAAGGGTGGTTAGCTTTCTTT. Protein product: CASSQGWLAFF.

This clonotype is termed medium-sized. This chain uses TRBV7-3 with TRBJ1-1; no clear D gene. V shed 1 base and J shed 4 bases, with 10 bases lying between them. Germline loops: CDR1 SGHTA, CDR2 FQGTGA. The CDR3 has 14 residues. CDR3 DNA sequence: TGTGCCAGCAGCTTAATGGGATTGACCACTGAAGCTTTCTTT. Protein product: CASSLMGLTTEAFF.

This chain uses TRBV12-3 or TRBV12-4 with TRBJ1-5, with 10 bases that match TRBD1. CDR3 length equals 14 residues. The J segment lost 4 bases and the V segment lost 5 bases, leaving 2 bases of the junction unmatched. CDR3 DNA: TGTGCCAGCAGTCTGGACAGGGGGAATCAGCCCCAGCATTTT. It specifies CASSLDRGNQPQHF.

This clonotype was seen more than once but under ten times. The V gene is TRBV6-1, the J gene TRBJ1-3; D may be TRBD1 (5 bases). CDR3 length equals 16 residues. In germline, CDR1 is MNHNS, CDR2 SASEGT. V lost 0 bases and J 2 bases, leaving 11 bases between the germline ends. Written as DNA, the CDR3 is TGTGCCAGCAGTGAAGCGCGGCCGGGACCTGGAAACACCATATATTTT. Residues: CASSEARPGPGNTIYF.